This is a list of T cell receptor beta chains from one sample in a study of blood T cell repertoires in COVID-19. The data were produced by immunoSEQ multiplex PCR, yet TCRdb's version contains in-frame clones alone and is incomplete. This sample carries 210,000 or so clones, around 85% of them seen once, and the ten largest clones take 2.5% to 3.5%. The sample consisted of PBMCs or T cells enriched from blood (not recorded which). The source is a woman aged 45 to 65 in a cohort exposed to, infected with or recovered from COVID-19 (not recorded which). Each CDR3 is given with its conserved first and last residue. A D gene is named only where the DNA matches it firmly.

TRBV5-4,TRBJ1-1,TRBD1,CASSFWRVYRGMNTEAFF,TGTGCCAGCAGCTTTTGGAGGGTGTACAGGGGTATGAACACTGAAGCTTTCTTT
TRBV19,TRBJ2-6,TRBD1,CASSSVQGQRGANVLTF,TGTGCCAGTAGTTCGGTACAGGGACAGCGTGGGGCCAACGTCCTGACTTTC
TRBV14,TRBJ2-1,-,CASSQVEGGYNEQFF,TGTGCCAGCAGCCAAGTGGAGGGGGGGTACAATGAGCAGTTCTTC
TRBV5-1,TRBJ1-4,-,CASSLSTTNEKLFF,TGCGCCAGCAGCCTAAGTACAACTAATGAAAAACTGTTTTTT
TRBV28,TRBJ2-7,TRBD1,CASAQRTGFYEQYF,TGTGCCAGCGCCCAACGGACAGGGTTCTACGAGCAGTACTTC
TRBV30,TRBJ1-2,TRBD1,CAWERGQGFYGYTF,TGTGCCTGGGAAAGGGGACAGGGTTTCTATGGCTACACCTTC
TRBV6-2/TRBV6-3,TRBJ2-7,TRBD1,CASSYGTGGYEQYF,TGTGCCAGCAGTTACGGGACAGGGGGCTACGAGCAGTACTTC
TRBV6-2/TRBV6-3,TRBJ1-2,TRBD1,CASSYSGTGGARLTF,TGTGCCAGCAGTTACTCCGGGACAGGGGGGGCCCGTCTCACCTTC
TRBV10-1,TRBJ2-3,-,CASSEGQGTDTQYF,TGCGCCAGCAGTGAGGGGCAGGGGACAGATACGCAGTATTTT
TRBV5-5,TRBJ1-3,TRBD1,CASSVVQGAGNTIYF,TGTGCCAGCAGCGTCGTTCAGGGGGCTGGAAACACCATATATTTT
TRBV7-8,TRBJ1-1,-,CASSRRGSGWTEAFF,TGTGCCAGCAGCCGCCGGGGGTCGGGGTGGACTGAAGCTTTCTTT